The T cell receptor beta chain under discussion was sequenced for a study of blood T cell repertoires in COVID-19. Overall study: PBMCs, B-cell-depleted T cells, or T cells were the source of the cDNA or gDNA that made up the material.

This CDR3 is 16 amino acids long. Trimming pared 2 bases from V and 1 base from J, leaving 11 bases between. Per germline, CDR1 MNHEY and CDR2 SMNVEV (reference sequence). Assay: immunoSEQ multiplex PCR; the TCRdb copy retains only in-frame clones and omits some. The sample includes over 300,000 clones, around 92% of them seen just once. This TCR was sampled from a young man who had recovered from COVID-19. The sample consisted of peripheral blood. This chain connects TRBV27 to TRBJ2-2; tentative D call: TRBD1 (6 bases). CDR3 protein: CASSLIGTMNTGELFF. DNA for the CDR3: TGTGCCAGCAGTTTAATCGGGACAATGAACACCGGGGAGCTGTTTTTT.